These 21 T cell receptor beta chains share one sample of origin, sequenced in a study of OX40 agonist ivuxolimab in advanced cancers. Here immunoSEQ multiplex PCR was the method, and the copy in TCRdb shows in-frame clones only, minus some. The data contain 59,000 or so clones, approximately 82% of them seen just once; the ten biggest clones take up about 3.7%. The starting material was CD4+ or CD8+ T cells sorted from blood, obtained in a trial of the OX40 agonist ivuxolimab. The receptors shown here come from an adult with an advanced solid tumor such as melanoma, head and neck, liver or kidney cancer.

The chain combines TRBV2 with TRBJ1-5; a weak D match, TRBD1 (6 bases). V was clipped by 5 bases and J by 6 bases, with 14 bases between them. This CDR3 is 14 amino acids long. Germline V gives CDR1 SNHLY, CDR2 FYNNEI. CDR3: CASSPTGFRQPQHF. The CDR3 DNA follows: TGTGCCAGCAGTCCCACAGGGTTCCGTCAGCCCCAGCATTTT.

J is TRBJ1-1 and V is TRBV6-5, with D hard to call. The length of the CDR3 is 11 residues. Trimming pared 6 bases from V and 6 bases from J, leaving 8 bases between. Germline V lookup: CDR1 MNHEY, CDR2 SVGAGI. This CDR3 reads CASSQKAEAFF. The DNA of the CDR3 is TGTGCCAGCAGCCAGAAGGCTGAAGCTTTCTTT.

CDR3 sequence reads: CASSPGTTRGTQYF. In nucleotides, the CDR3 is TGTGCCAGCAGCCCCGGGACTACCCGTGGGACCCAGTACTTC. The chain has TRBV11-2 and TRBJ2-5; 7 nucleotides agree with TRBD2. Germline lookup yields CDR1 SGHAT and CDR2 FQNNGV. The CDR3 runs to 14 residues. V lost 5 bases, J lost 7 bases, and 10 bases stayed unmatched.

The chain uses TRBV5-6 and TRBJ1-2, with 12 positions matching TRBD1. Trimming took 3 bases from V and 5 from J; bases not matched to a gene: 5. Per germline, CDR1 SGHDT and CDR2 YYEEEE. The CDR3 sequence is 15 residues long. The CDR3 nucleotides read TGTGCCAGCAGCTGGGGACAGGGGGCAGAATATGGCTACACCTTC. It translates to CASSWGQGAEYGYTF.

The CDR3 sequence: CASSRTFSYEQYF. For the CDR3, the DNA is TGTGCCAGCAGTCGGACATTCAGCTACGAGCAGTACTTC. The chain carries TRBV6-6 and TRBJ2-7; tentative D call: TRBD1 (5 bases). The CDR3 runs to 13 residues. V was clipped by 5 bases and J by 3 bases, with 11 bases between them. Germline V CDR1 and CDR2: MNHNY, SVGAGI (reference sequence).

The rearrangement uses TRBV6-1 and TRBJ2-5; D is unclear. V lost 5 bases and J 5 bases, leaving 9 bases between the germline ends. This CDR3 is 12 amino acids long. Germline-derived CDR1 and CDR2 are MNHNS and SASEGT. The CDR3 bases are TGTGCCAGCAGTACGACCAAGGAGACCCAGTACTTC. It specifies CASSTTKETQYF.

This clone occurred a few times. CDR3 sequence (DNA): TGTGCCAGCTCACGCGATGAACGTGAAAAACTGTTTTTT. Translation gives CASSRDEREKLFF. V gene TRBV18 combines with J gene TRBJ1-4; D unclear. The V and J ends lost 4 bases and 7 bases respectively, with 10 bases between them. The V gene's germline CDR1 is KGHSH and CDR2 LQKENI. CDR3 size: 13 residues.

The chain joins TRBV7-9 to TRBJ2-1, with a tentative D call TRBD1 (6 bases). The CDR3 is made up of 13 amino acids. The V end lost 6 bases, the J end lost 5 bases, and 11 bases lay between the germline ends. Germline CDR1 reads SEHNR; CDR2 reads FQNEAQ (reference sequence). The CDR3 spells CASRRTANNEQFF. In DNA, the CDR3 is TGTGCCAGCAGGCGGACAGCTAACAATGAGCAGTTCTTC.

The chain carries TRBV4-1 and TRBJ2-7; the match to TRBD2 covers 13 bases. The CDR3 runs to 17 residues. Unmatched junction bases numbered 7, after V lost 3 bases and J lost 2 bases. Germline assignment: CDR1 MGHRA and CDR2 YSYEKL. CDR3: CASSHHLGTSGTYEQYF. The CDR3 DNA is TGCGCCAGCAGCCACCATCTTGGGACTAGCGGGACCTACGAGCAGTACTTC.

The V call is TRBV7-2, the J call TRBJ2-1; the match to TRBD2 covers 8 bases. The junction had 9 bases not matched to a gene; V was cut back by 2 bases and J by 9 bases. Germline loops: CDR1 SGHTA, CDR2 FQGNSA. This CDR3 has 15 residues. The CDR3 sequence: CASSLSVLAGSEQFF. The CDR3 nucleotides read TGTGCCAGCAGCTTATCCGTCCTAGCGGGTAGTGAGCAGTTCTTC.

V and J are TRBV2 and TRBJ2-7, with a tentative D call TRBD1 (6 bases). The CDR3 loop spans 15 amino acids. Between the trimmed V and J ends, which lost 1 base and 2 bases, there was a span of 12 bases. CDR1 is SNHLY, CDR2 FYNNEI, per germline. The CDR3 spells CASSEGSQGTYEQYF. CDR3 nucleotides: TGTGCCAGCAGTGAAGGTAGTCAGGGGACCTACGAGCAGTACTTC.

V and J are TRBV7-9 and TRBJ1-4; 8 bases match TRBD1. CDR3 size: 16 residues. V was pared by 4 bases and J by 5 bases, with 9 bases of the junction left unmatched. Germline V gene data show CDR1 as SEHNR and CDR2 as FQNEAQ (reference sequence). CDR3 protein: CASSSYRGMENEKLFF. The CDR3 region has the DNA TGTGCCAGCAGCTCTTACAGGGGGATGGAAAATGAAAAACTGTTTTTT.

The rearrangement joins TRBV11-3 to TRBJ2-5, with D perhaps matching TRBD1 or TRBD2 (5 bases each). The germline V gene has CDR1 SGHNT and CDR2 YENEEA. The CDR3 consists of 15 residues. Trimming stripped 3 bases from V and 1 base from J, with 12 bases between. The CDR3 DNA reads as TGTGCCAGCAGCTTTTGGGACGGAGTCCAAGAGACCCAGTACTTC. Translation gives CASSFWDGVQETQYF. Drawing the rest from reference TRBV11-3 and TRBJ2-5, the complete variable domain is EAGVVQSPRYKIIEKKQPVAFWCNPISGHNTLYWYLQNLGQGPELLIRYENEEAVDDSQLPKDRFSAERLKGVDSTLKIQPAELGDSAVYLCASSFWDGVQETQYFGPGTRLLVL.

V is TRBV28 and J is TRBJ1-5; weak D call: TRBD1 (6 bases). This CDR3 is built from 15 residues. Germline CDR1 is MDHEN and CDR2 is SYDVKM. Trimming removed 4 bases from V and 4 bases from J, with 14 bases in between. CDR3 coding DNA: TGTGCCAGCAGTTCCCCGGGACAAGGAAATCAGCCCCAGCATTTT. As protein: CASSSPGQGNQPQHF.

The V gene is TRBV5-1, the J gene TRBJ2-7, with D tentatively TRBD1 (5 bases). The CDR3 length is 12 residues. V lost 0 bases and J 6 bases, leaving 7 bases between the germline ends. Germline CDR1 SGHRS, CDR2 YFSETQ. This chain's CDR3 is CASSLAQGEQYF. CDR3 sequence (DNA): TGCGCCAGCAGCTTGGCCCAGGGCGAGCAGTACTTC.

V and J are TRBV19 and TRBJ1-4, with unresolved D. The V and J ends lost 0 bases and 0 bases respectively, with 11 bases between them. The V gene's germline CDR1 is LNHDA and CDR2 SQIVND (reference sequence). The length of the CDR3 is 17 residues. CDR3 sequence (DNA): TGTGCCAGTAGTATAGATCTAGGCAGTTCAACTAATGAAAAACTGTTTTTT. Translated, it gives CASSIDLGSSTNEKLFF.

In its sample, this clone was seen once. V is TRBV6-1 and J is TRBJ2-7; possible D gene TRBD2, 6 bases. V was cut by 4 bases and J by 0 bases, with 13 bases left in between. CDR1 is MNHNS, CDR2 SASEGT, per germline. This CDR3 contains 15 residues. CDR3 in amino acids: CASSGTSWSSYEQYF. The CDR3 DNA reads as TGTGCCAGCAGTGGAACTAGCTGGAGCTCCTACGAGCAGTACTTC.

The chain links TRBV28 to TRBJ2-2; 9 bases align to TRBD1. V lost 6 bases and J lost 6; bases outside the gene matches: 11. The CDR3 extends over 16 amino acids. Germline assignment: CDR1 MDHEN and CDR2 SYDVKM. DNA of the CDR3: TGTGCCAGCAGCCCCTTACGGGACAGGGCGCCCGGGGAGCTGTTTTTT. Translating gives CASSPLRDRAPGELFF.

The chain uses TRBV10-1 and TRBJ2-1; 8 bases are a match to TRBD1. V lost 6 bases and J lost 0; bases outside the gene matches: 7. This CDR3 comprises 16 residues. Germline CDR1 reads WNHNN; CDR2 reads SYGVQD (reference sequence). As DNA, the CDR3 is TGCGCCAGCAGCCGGGGACAGGCTGGCTCCTACAATGAGCAGTTCTTC. This sequence encodes CASSRGQAGSYNEQFF.

The V call is TRBV29-1, the J call TRBJ2-7; D remains unclear. The V gene's germline CDR1 is SQVTM and CDR2 ANQGSEA. The length of the CDR3 is 10 residues. V was shortened by 5 bases and J by 2 bases, with 4 bases between the two germline ends. The CDR3 nucleotides are TGCAGCGTTTCCACCTACGAGCAGTACTTC. Protein product: CSVSTYEQYF.

CDR3 loop: CASSFSVYEQYF. The CDR3 coding sequence is TGTGCCAGCAGCTTCTCCGTCTACGAGCAGTACTTC. The rearrangement joins TRBV11-2 to TRBJ2-7; no reliable D call. V was pared by 3 bases and J by 3 bases, with 6 bases between. This CDR3 region has 12 residues. Per the germline V gene, CDR1 is SGHAT and CDR2 is FQNNGV.